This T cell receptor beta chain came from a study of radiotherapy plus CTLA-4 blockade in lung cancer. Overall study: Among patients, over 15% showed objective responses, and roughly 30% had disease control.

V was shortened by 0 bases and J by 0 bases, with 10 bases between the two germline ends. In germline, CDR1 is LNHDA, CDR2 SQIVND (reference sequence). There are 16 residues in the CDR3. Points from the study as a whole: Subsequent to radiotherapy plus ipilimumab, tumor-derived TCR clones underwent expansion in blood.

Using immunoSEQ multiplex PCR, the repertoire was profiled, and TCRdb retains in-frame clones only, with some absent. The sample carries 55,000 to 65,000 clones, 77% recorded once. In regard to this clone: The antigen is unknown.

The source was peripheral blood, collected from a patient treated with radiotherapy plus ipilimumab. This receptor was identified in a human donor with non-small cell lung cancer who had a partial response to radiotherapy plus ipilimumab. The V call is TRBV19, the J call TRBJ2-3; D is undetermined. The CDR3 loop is CASSIDPRTSTDTQYF. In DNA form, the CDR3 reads TGTGCCAGTAGTATAGATCCCCGTACTAGCACAGATACGCAGTATTTT.